The entry below gives a single T cell receptor (beta chain) sequence along with its context. The data are from a study of shared clonotypes between healthy human individuals. Study-wide context: Three plates were used per donor for CD4 naive, three for CD4 memory, two for CD8 naive and one for CD8 memory.

The donors were all Caucasian adults (living in Nashville, Tennessee). Per the study methods: ImmunoSEQ sequences covered only the junction and lacked quality scores; filtering therefore differed. Profiling relied on immunoSEQ multiplex PCR, and the TCRdb table lists in-frame clones only, not all of them. D and trimming come from the DNA, and the V and J calls and clone size come from that table. The sample includes 2 million to 2.5 million clones, around 92% seen only once; the top ten take 0.37%. The material sequenced was naive CD4+ T cells from PBMCs. Subset noted: CD45RA+ positively selected. The clonotype was recovered from a man aged 18 to 29 in good health. Some clones in this sample may be carry-over from other donors' samples.

CDR3 loop: CASSQDLRGPLTDTQYF. For the CDR3, the DNA is TGTGCCAGCAGCCAAGATCTGAGGGGGCCGCTGACAGATACGCAGTATTTT. The V and J genes are TRBV4-2 and TRBJ2-3; 7 bases line up with TRBD1. Germline V gene data show CDR1 as LGHNA and CDR2 as YNFKEQ. CDR3 length: 17 amino acids. V dropped 0 bases and J dropped 3; count of bases not matched to a gene: 9.